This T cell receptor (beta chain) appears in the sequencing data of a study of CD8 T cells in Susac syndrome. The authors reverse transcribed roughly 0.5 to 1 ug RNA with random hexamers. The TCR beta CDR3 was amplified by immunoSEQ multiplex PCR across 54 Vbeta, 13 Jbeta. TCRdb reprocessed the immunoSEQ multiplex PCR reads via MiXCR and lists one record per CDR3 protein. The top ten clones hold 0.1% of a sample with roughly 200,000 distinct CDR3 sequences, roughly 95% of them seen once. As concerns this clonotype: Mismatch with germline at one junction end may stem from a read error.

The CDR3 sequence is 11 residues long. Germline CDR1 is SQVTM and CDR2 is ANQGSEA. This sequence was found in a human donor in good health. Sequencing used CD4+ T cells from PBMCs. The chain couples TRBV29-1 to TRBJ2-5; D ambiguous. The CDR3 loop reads CSVGRQETQYF. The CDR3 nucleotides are TGCAGTGTTGGAAGGCAAGAGACCCAGTACTTC.